These 26 T cell receptor beta chains originate from one sample sequenced in a study of blood T cell repertoires in COVID-19. Repertoires were generated with immunoSEQ multiplex PCR, while TCRdb's copy carries only in-frame clones and drops some. This repertoire shows about 220,000 clones, roughly 84% found once; its top ten account for roughly 4.6%. The sample consisted of peripheral blood. Receptors were obtained from a woman between 55 and 75 years old who had recovered from COVID-19.

V gene TRBV4-2 combines with J gene TRBJ2-7, with 7 bases lining up with TRBD1. The V gene's germline CDR1 is LGHNA and CDR2 YNFKEQ. The CDR3 loop spans 15 amino acids. The ends lost 0 bases at V and 3 bases at J; junction bases unmatched: 5. CDR3 region: CASSQEQGVNYEQYF. For the CDR3, the DNA is TGTGCCAGCAGCCAAGAGCAGGGGGTAAACTACGAGCAGTACTTC.

The V call is TRBV21-1, the J call TRBJ1-2. TRBV21-1 is shown as a pseudogene. The CDR3 is 14 residues long. The CDR3: CASSSGLINYGYTF. In DNA, the CDR3 is TGTGCCAGCAGTTCGGGACTCATCAACTATGGCTACACCTTC.

About this clone itself: Its ends do not fully match the called genes, so a read error is possible. The chain links TRBV12-3 or TRBV12-4 to TRBJ1-1; no firm D call. The CDR3 contains 10 residues. CDR3 protein: CASIHFRDIF. CDR3 DNA sequence: TGTGCCAGCATCCATTTTCGGGATATCTTT.

The chain has TRBV7-3 and TRBJ1-2; D not certain. Germline lookup yields CDR1 SGHTA and CDR2 FQGTGA. This CDR3 contains 16 residues. V gave up 5 bases and J gave up 4 bases, with 20 bases separating them. This CDR3 reads CASSKNVWARPYGYTF. The CDR3 region has the DNA TGTGCCAGCAGCAAAAACGTCTGGGCCAGACCCTATGGCTACACCTTC.

This clone was recorded a few times. The V and J genes are TRBV2 and TRBJ1-5; 10 nucleotides match TRBD1. The CDR3 loop spans 14 amino acids. Germline loops: CDR1 SNHLY, CDR2 FYNNEI. J lost 5 bases, V lost 5 bases, and 3 bases had no gene match. CDR3 nucleotide sequence: TGTGCCAGCAGTCCGGGACAGGGGTATCAGCCCCAGCATTTT. This codes for CASSPGQGYQPQHF.

The rearrangement joins TRBV6-6 to TRBJ1-5; 8 nucleotides line up with TRBD1. This CDR3 has 18 amino acids. The trim removed 5 bases at V and 0 bases at J, leaving 12 bases unmatched. Per the germline V gene, CDR1 is MNHNY and CDR2 is SVGAGI (reference sequence). The CDR3 region is CASSLGPTGVNSNQPQHF. In nucleotides, the CDR3 is TGTGCCAGCAGTCTGGGCCCGACAGGGGTTAATAGCAATCAGCCCCAGCATTTT.

The gene calls are TRBV10-2 and TRBJ2-7; D is ambiguous. The CDR3 spans 11 residues. The ends were cut back, 5 bases at V and 0 bases at J, with 2 bases in the middle. The germline gives CDR1 WSHSY, CDR2 SAAADI. CDR3 residues: CASSLSYEQYF. DNA of the CDR3: TGCGCCAGCAGTCTCTCCTACGAGCAGTACTTC.

This clone showed up just once. The gene calls are TRBV4-1 and TRBJ2-3; D is possibly TRBD1 (6 bases). Germline values: CDR1 MGHRA, CDR2 YSYEKL. V was trimmed by 3 bases and J by 0 bases, leaving 10 bases between them. CDR3 size: 15 residues. The CDR3 loop reads CASSHPGQSTDTQYF. The CDR3 nucleotides read TGCGCCAGCAGCCATCCCGGACAGAGCACAGATACGCAGTATTTT.

The chain joins TRBV16 to TRBJ1-1; TRBD1 is a possible D gene (5 bases). Germline CDR1 KGHSY, CDR2 FQNENV. The length of the CDR3 is 13 residues. V lost 2 bases, J lost 4 bases, and 8 bases lay in between. The CDR3 sequence: CASSQGGGTEAFF. CDR3 DNA sequence: TGTGCCAGCAGCCAAGGGGGAGGCACTGAAGCTTTCTTT.

This sequence joins TRBV9 and TRBJ2-1; 8 bases are shared with TRBD2. Trimming removed 3 bases from V and 6 bases from J; junction bases left unmatched: 8. This CDR3 spans 15 amino acids. Germline V CDR1 and CDR2: SGDLS, YYNGEE. DNA for the CDR3: TGTGCCAGCAGCGAGGGCCCTAGCGGGCCCAATGAGCAGTTCTTC. This codes for CASSEGPSGPNEQFF.

This chain joins TRBV25-1 and TRBJ2-7; D unclear. V was trimmed by 6 bases and J by 4 bases, leaving 10 bases between them. In germline, CDR1 is MGHDK, CDR2 SYGVNS. The CDR3 runs 12 residues. CDR3 sequence: CASSAFAYEQYF. The CDR3, as DNA: TGTGCCAGCAGCGCCTTTGCGTACGAGCAGTACTTC.

The rearrangement links TRBV19 to TRBJ2-2; D might be TRBD2 (6 bases). The CDR3 has 15 residues. The germline V and J ends were trimmed by 2 bases and 4 bases, with 11 bases remaining between them. The germline V gene encodes CDR1 LNHDA and CDR2 SQIVND (reference sequence). CDR3 bases: TGTGCCAGTAGTATATGGGCAGCGGGCACCGGGGAGCTGTTTTTT. This translates into CASSIWAAGTGELFF.

This clone was seen just once. The CDR3 coding sequence is TGTGCCAGCAGCACAGAACTCACAGGGGACACAGATACGCAGTATTTT. It translates to CASSTELTGDTDTQYF. The genes are TRBV11-1 and TRBJ2-3, with 7 bases aligning to TRBD1. The germline V gene encodes CDR1 SGHAT and CDR2 FQDESV (reference sequence). Trimming took 5 bases from V and 2 from J; bases not matched to a gene: 10. This CDR3 is built from 16 residues.

The CDR3 spells CASSRENRGSGELFF. CDR3 nucleotide sequence: TGTGCCAGTAGTAGAGAAAACAGGGGATCCGGGGAGCTGTTTTTT. V is TRBV19 and J is TRBJ2-2; TRBD1 matches at 7 bases. The CDR3 totals 15 residues. Germline V lookup: CDR1 LNHDA, CDR2 SQIVND (reference sequence). V shed 4 bases, J shed 6 bases, and the junction held 8 bases outside the gene matches. Full variable domain (outside the CDR3, taken from reference TRBV19 and TRBJ2-2): DGGITQSPKYLFRKEGQNVTLSCEQNLNHDAMYWYRQDPGQGLRLIYYSQIVNDFQKGDIAEGYSVSREKKESFPLTVTSAQKNPTAFYLCASSRENRGSGELFFGEGSRLTVL.

This clone appeared once. The genes are TRBV27 and TRBJ2-1; maybe TRBD2 (6 bases). The V and J ends lost 2 bases and 7 bases respectively, with 6 bases between them. The CDR3 covers 12 residues. Germline V lookup: CDR1 MNHEY, CDR2 SMNVEV (reference sequence). CDR3 protein: CASSLRGNEQFF. The CDR3, as DNA: TGTGCCAGCAGTTTACGGGGGAATGAGCAGTTCTTC.

This chain links TRBV29-1 with TRBJ2-7; TRBD1 matches 8 bases. The CDR3 extends over 13 amino acids. With 6 bases clipped from V and 1 base from J, the junction kept 5 bases outside the gene matches. Germline V gene lookup returns CDR1 SQVTM and CDR2 ANQGSEA. The CDR3 bases are TGCAGCGTAAGGGACAGGTCTTCCTACGAGCAGTACTTC. It codes for CSVRDRSSYEQYF.

This clone occurred a few times. Written as DNA, the CDR3 is TGTGCCAGCAGCGGGACAGAAGGGCGCGGCTACACCTTC. The encoded protein is CASSGTEGRGYTF. The gene calls are TRBV9 and TRBJ1-2, with a possible D match to TRBD1 (6 bases). The V and J ends lost 3 bases and 8 bases respectively, with 14 bases between them. The CDR3 totals 13 residues. CDR1 is SGDLS, CDR2 YYNGEE, per germline.

The J gene is TRBJ2-3, the V gene TRBV11-1; D possibly corresponds to TRBD2 (6 bases). Germline V gene sequence: CDR1 SGHAT, CDR2 FQDESV (reference sequence). The CDR3 totals 13 residues. V was cut by 2 bases and J by 6 bases, with 9 bases left in between. CDR3 residues: CASSLQEGDTQYF. CDR3 coding DNA: TGTGCCAGCAGCTTACAGGAGGGCGATACGCAGTATTTT.

The CDR3 region has the DNA TGCAGCGTTGCATACTCGGGGAGGGAGTCCGAGCAGTACTTC. Translated, it gives CSVAYSGRESEQYF. V gene TRBV29-1 combines with J gene TRBJ2-7; 7 bases line up with TRBD2. J gave up 6 bases and V 4 bases, and 12 bases lay outside the gene matches. This CDR3 contains 14 residues. The germline V gene encodes CDR1 SQVTM and CDR2 ANQGSEA.

This clone was seen only a few times. This chain joins TRBV2 and TRBJ1-5; no clear D. Trimming cost V 2 bases and J 5 bases, with 10 bases left between them. This CDR3 has 14 residues. Germline V gene lookup returns CDR1 SNHLY and CDR2 FYNNEI. The CDR3 DNA is TGTGCCAGCAGTGAACAGGCACTAGATCAGCCCCAGCATTTT. This codes for CASSEQALDQPQHF.

The CDR3 coding sequence is TGTGCCAGTAGTATCCCGGACGGACAAAATCAGCCCCAGCATTTT. Translating it yields CASSIPDGQNQPQHF. The chain uses TRBV19 and TRBJ1-5; D perhaps matches TRBD1 (5 bases). The CDR3 extends over 15 amino acids. Germline loops: CDR1 LNHDA, CDR2 SQIVND (reference sequence). Trimming removed 3 bases at V and 4 bases at J, with 13 bases between.

The rearrangement joins TRBV7-6 to TRBJ1-1, with 10 bases fitting TRBD1. There are 15 residues in the CDR3. The germline V gene has CDR1 SGHVS and CDR2 FNYEAQ. J was trimmed by 5 bases and V by 5 bases; bases with no gene match: 8. Here the CDR3 reads CASSPGQGGSTEAFF. The CDR3 nucleotides are TGTGCCAGCAGCCCAGGACAGGGGGGGAGTACTGAAGCTTTCTTT.

The chain employs TRBV18 and TRBJ2-7; 7 positions agree with TRBD1. This CDR3 region has 13 residues. Germline loops: CDR1 KGHSH, CDR2 LQKENI. The J segment lost 7 bases and the V segment lost 4 bases, leaving 7 bases of the junction unmatched. CDR3 region: CASSRQTGREQYF. In nucleotides, the CDR3 is TGTGCCAGCTCACGGCAGACAGGGCGAGAGCAGTACTTC.

The chain is built from TRBV11-2 and TRBJ2-3, with 8 bases fitting TRBD1. CDR1 is SGHAT, CDR2 FQNNGV, per germline. The V gene end was trimmed by 2 bases and the J gene end by 4 bases; junction bases not matched to a gene: 5. CDR3 length: 15 residues. CDR3 bases: TGTGCCAGCAGCTTAATTGGACAGGGAGCAGATACGCAGTATTTT. Protein: CASSLIGQGADTQYF.

This clone was seen a handful of times. J is TRBJ1-2 and V is TRBV5-8; 7 positions match TRBD1. Germline V CDR1 and CDR2: SGHTS, YDEGEE. This CDR3 has 17 residues. Trimming removed 6 bases from V and 3 bases from J; junction bases left unmatched: 17. In DNA, the CDR3 is TGTGCCAGCACCCTCCCTACAGGGGTATTTAAAGACTATGGCTACACCTTC. This sequence encodes CASTLPTGVFKDYGYTF.

J is TRBJ2-5 and V is TRBV4-2, with D maybe TRBD2 (6 bases). V was shortened by 3 bases and J by 5 bases, with 16 bases between the two germline ends. The CDR3 runs to 15 residues. Germline-derived CDR1 and CDR2 are LGHNA and YNFKEQ. The CDR3 region is CASSQRGGLMETQYF. The CDR3 nucleotides are TGTGCCAGCAGCCAGCGGGGTGGTTTGATGGAGACCCAGTACTTC.